The 32 T cell receptor beta chains reported below all come from one sample, sequenced in a study of cytomegalovirus exposure and HLA in healthy donors. The PCR used 60 Vbeta and 13 Jbeta primers. Libraries were prepared by immunoSEQ multiplex PCR; TCRdb keeps only in-frame clonotypes and omits some of them. The repertoire holds 150,000 to 160,000 clones, with less than 85% as singletons. Material: PBMCs. These receptor sequences come from a woman in her 50s in good health and CMV-seropositive.

The V and J genes are TRBV18 and TRBJ2-7; TRBD2 matches at 8 bases. With V trimmed by 6 bases and J by 2 bases, 12 bases remained unmatched. CDR3 length: 16 residues. CDR1 KGHSH and CDR2 LQKENI come from the germline V gene. CDR3 nucleotide sequence: TGTGCCAGCTCCAGCAAGTCCGGGGGGGCTGCCTACGAGCAGTACTTC. It translates to CASSSKSGGAAYEQYF.

V usage is TRBV21-1 and J usage is TRBJ2-3; TRBD2 is the table's D call, not checked against the DNA. TRBV21-1 is a documented pseudogene. The CDR3 contains 14 residues. The CDR3 sequence: CASSNRTLTDTQYF. In nucleotides, the CDR3 is TGTGCCAGCAGCAATCGGACTCTCACAGATACGCAGTATTTT.

The V call is TRBV11-2, the J call TRBJ1-2; D remains unclear. V lost 0 bases and J lost 7, with 12 bases in between. Per germline, CDR1 SGHAT and CDR2 FQNNGV. The length of the CDR3 is 14 residues. The CDR3 protein is CASSLDLVTGGYTF. The CDR3 DNA is TGTGCCAGCAGCTTAGATTTGGTCACGGGTGGCTACACCTTC. Full variable domain (missing parts from reference TRBV11-2 and TRBJ1-2): EAGVAQSPRYKIIEKRQSVAFWCNPISGHATLYWYQQILGQGPKLLIQFQNNGVVDDSQLPKDRFSAERLKGVDSTLKIQPAKLEDSAVYLCASSLDLVTGGYTFGSGTRLTVV.

In DNA form, the CDR3 reads TGTGCCAGCAGTTTAGCTCCACGGGGGACTGAAGCTTTCTTT. This translates into CASSLAPRGTEAFF. The J gene is TRBJ1-1, the V gene TRBV27; maybe TRBD1 (5 bases). CDR1 MNHEY and CDR2 SMNVEV come from the germline V gene (reference sequence). Trimming removed 2 bases from V and 5 bases from J, with 12 bases in between. The CDR3 runs to 14 residues.

The rearrangement uses TRBV2 and TRBJ1-2; possibly TRBD1 for D (6 bases). CDR1 and CDR2 from the germline V gene are SNHLY and FYNNEI. V lost 2 bases and J 8 bases, leaving 21 bases between the germline ends. CDR3 size: 16 residues. CDR3 DNA sequence: TGTGCCAGCAGTGAAAGGTCACAGGGCACCCCGGGAGGCTACACCTTC. This translates into CASSERSQGTPGGYTF.

J is TRBJ1-1 and V is TRBV30, with TRBD1 matching 9 bases. The CDR3 has 14 amino acids. Germline-derived CDR1 and CDR2 are GTSNPN and SVGIG (reference sequence). After removal of 3 bases from V and 6 bases from J, the junction contained 8 bases not matched to a gene. The CDR3 nucleotides are TGTGCCTGGAGCCCGGACAGGGGTTTAGCTGAAGCTTTCTTT. This codes for CAWSPDRGLAEAFF.

The V call is TRBV7-9, the J call TRBJ1-1; TRBD1 agrees at 7 bases. After removal of 2 bases from V and 5 bases from J, the junction contained 8 bases not matched to a gene. There are 15 residues in the CDR3. In germline, CDR1 is SEHNR, CDR2 FQNEAQ (reference sequence). CDR3 amino acids: CASSLRQGGGTEAFF. The CDR3 DNA is TGTGCCAGCAGCTTACGACAGGGAGGAGGGACTGAAGCTTTCTTT. The complete variable domain, with remaining parts taken from reference TRBV7-9 and TRBJ1-1, reads DTGVSQNPRHKITKRGQNVTFRCDPISEHNRLYWYRQTLGQGPEFLTYFQNEAQLEKSRLLSDRFSAERPKGSFSTLEIQRTEQGDSAMYLCASSLRQGGGTEAFFGQGTRLTVV.

This rearrangement joins TRBV7-9 to TRBJ2-2, with D perhaps TRBD2 (6 bases). The length of the CDR3 is 17 residues. Per the germline V gene, CDR1 is SEHNR and CDR2 is FQNEAQ (reference sequence). The V end was cut by 4 bases, the J end by 4 bases, with 19 bases between. CDR3 in DNA: TGTGCCAGCAGCTCACTCCGGGACTCTTCCCTCACCGGGGAGCTGTTTTTT. It specifies CASSSLRDSSLTGELFF.

The chain joins TRBV5-6 to TRBJ2-2, with 9 bases that match TRBD2. V lost 0 bases to trimming and J lost 5 bases; unmatched junction nucleotides: 14. Looked up from germline, CDR1 is SGHDT and CDR2 is YYEEEE. The CDR3 is made up of 19 amino acids. Written as DNA, the CDR3 is TGTGCCAGCAGCTTGGTTGGGACTAGCCGGGGCCTCAATACCGGGGAGCTGTTTTTT. Amino acid sequence: CASSLVGTSRGLNTGELFF.

This chain links TRBV6-6 with TRBJ2-7; no clear D. The germline V gene encodes CDR1 MNHNY and CDR2 SVGAGI (reference sequence). Trimming shortened V by 4 bases and J by 0 bases, and 4 bases separated the two germline ends. This CDR3 region has 12 residues. The CDR3 sequence is CASSSVSYEQYF. CDR3 DNA sequence: TGTGCCAGCAGTTCCGTCTCCTACGAGCAGTACTTC.

This clone was observed a handful of times. The rearrangement links TRBV20-1 to TRBJ1-2, with D maybe TRBD1 (5 bases). V was trimmed by 2 bases and J by 4 bases, leaving 5 bases between them. The CDR3 runs 11 residues. Germline V gene data show CDR1 as DFQATT and CDR2 as SNEGSKA (reference sequence). The CDR3 region is CSARQGYGYTF. CDR3 nucleotides: TGCAGTGCTAGACAGGGCTATGGCTACACCTTC.

V usage is TRBV11-2 and J usage is TRBJ1-6, with 7 bases lining up with TRBD1. Germline values: CDR1 SGHAT, CDR2 FQNNGV. This CDR3 contains 15 residues. Unmatched junction bases numbered 10, after V lost 4 bases and J lost 10 bases. The CDR3 spells CASSSAGGSGSPLHF. CDR3 sequence (DNA): TGTGCCAGCAGCTCTGCAGGGGGTTCGGGATCACCCCTCCACTTT.

The V call is TRBV29-1, the J call TRBJ2-7, with 11 bases lining up with TRBD1. This CDR3 has 13 residues. CDR1 is SQVTM, CDR2 ANQGSEA, per germline. With 6 bases clipped from V and 4 bases from J, the junction kept 5 bases outside the gene matches. In DNA form, the CDR3 reads TGCAGCGTCCGGGACAGGGGGACTTACGAGCAGTACTTC. It is translated as CSVRDRGTYEQYF.

In DNA, the CDR3 is TGTGCCAGCAGTTATCTTAGCGGAGGCACAGATACGCAGTATTTT. It encodes CASSYLSGGTDTQYF. V usage is TRBV6-5 and J usage is TRBJ2-3, with D possibly TRBD2 on 6 matching bases. The ends were cut back, 3 bases at V and 1 base at J, with 11 bases in the middle. The CDR3 has 15 amino acids. CDR1 is MNHEY, CDR2 SVGAGI, per germline.

DNA of the CDR3: TGTGCCAGCAGGGCGGGACAGCTAGAGAATGAGCAGTTCTTC. Amino acid sequence: CASRAGQLENEQFF. The rearrangement links TRBV6-6 to TRBJ2-1, with D tentatively TRBD1 (7 bases). The CDR3 runs 14 residues. In germline, CDR1 is MNHNY, CDR2 SVGAGI (reference sequence). V gave up 6 bases and J gave up 7 bases, with 16 bases separating them.

The sample holds one count of this clone. The J gene is TRBJ2-5, the V gene TRBV27; 8 bases are shared with TRBD2. The J call may be mistaken, given a closer DNA end match to TRBJ2-7. Germline assignment: CDR1 MNHEY and CDR2 SMNVEV (reference sequence). The CDR3 spans 14 residues. CDR3 region: CASSDGGARNEQYF. DNA of the CDR3: TGTGCCAGCAGTGACGGGGGGGCAAGGAACGAGCAGTACTTC.

The genes are TRBV5-1 and TRBJ1-1; 7 bases are shared with TRBD1. Germline CDR1 is SGHRS and CDR2 is YFSETQ. This CDR3 region has 15 residues. V lost 4 bases, J lost 0 bases, and 6 bases stayed unmatched. The CDR3 reads CASSSRQGVNTEAFF. The CDR3 nucleotides read TGCGCCAGCAGCAGCAGACAGGGCGTGAACACTGAAGCTTTCTTT. The variable domain in full, completed from reference TRBV5-1 and TRBJ1-1, reads KAGVTQTPRYLIKTRGQQVTLSCSPISGHRSVSWYQQTPGQGLQFLFEYFSETQRNKGNFPGRFSGRQFSNSRSEMNVSTLELGDSALYLCASSSRQGVNTEAFFGQGTRLTVV.

This clone was found a few times. The genes are TRBV5-4 and TRBJ2-1, with D possibly being TRBD1 (5 bases). The CDR3 has 14 amino acids. Germline assignment: CDR1 SGHNT and CDR2 YYREEE (reference sequence). V shed 2 bases and J shed 1 base, with 7 bases lying between them. CDR3 residues: CASSLRGSYNEQFF. The CDR3 DNA sequence: TGTGCCAGCAGCTTAAGGGGTTCCTACAATGAGCAGTTCTTC.

This chain links TRBV5-1 with TRBJ2-7; 8 bases align to TRBD2. The CDR3 runs to 15 residues. The germline V gene has CDR1 SGHRS and CDR2 YFSETQ. V was pared by 4 bases and J by 3 bases, with 9 bases of the junction left unmatched. CDR3: CASSPMGTRGYEQYF. DNA of the CDR3: TGCGCCAGCAGCCCGATGGGGACTAGGGGCTACGAGCAGTACTTC.

V and J are TRBV6-1 and TRBJ2-7; the match to TRBD1 covers 9 bases. This CDR3 region has 13 residues. CDR1 is MNHNS and CDR2 is SASEGT in the germline V gene. Losses at the gene ends were 5 bases for V and 2 bases for J; bases not matched to a gene: 1. The CDR3 is CASSTGGTYEQYF. CDR3 nucleotides: TGTGCCAGCAGTACAGGGGGCACCTACGAGCAGTACTTC.

This chain uses TRBV4-3 with TRBJ1-5; D not resolved. Trimming cost V 0 bases and J 2 bases, with 17 bases left between them. CDR3 length: 18 amino acids. Germline-derived CDR1 and CDR2 are LGHNA and YSLEER. Here the CDR3 reads CASSQDGPPLSGNQPQHF. The CDR3, as DNA: TGCGCCAGCAGCCAAGATGGTCCCCCCCTCTCGGGCAATCAGCCCCAGCATTTT.

This clone has more than one count but fewer than ten. The rearrangement uses TRBV5-6 and TRBJ2-1; TRBD2 matches at 8 bases. The CDR3 covers 15 residues. V shed 4 bases, J shed 1 base, and the junction held 4 bases outside the gene matches. CDR1 and CDR2 from the germline V gene are SGHDT and YYEEEE. CDR3: CASSNSGASYNEQFF. DNA of the CDR3: TGTGCCAGCAGCAATAGCGGGGCTTCCTACAATGAGCAGTTCTTC. The whole variable domain, remainder taken from reference TRBV5-6 and TRBJ2-1, is DAGVTQSPTHLIKTRGQQVTLRCSPKSGHDTVSWYQQALGQGPQFIFQYYEEEERQRGNFPDRFSGHQFPNYSSELNVNALLLGDSALYLCASSNSGASYNEQFFGPGTRLTVL.

The J gene is TRBJ1-6, the V gene TRBV6-5, with 10 bases that match TRBD1. V lost 2 bases, J lost 10 bases, and 5 bases stayed unmatched. Germline assignment: CDR1 MNHEY and CDR2 SVGAGI. The CDR3 extends over 15 amino acids. CDR3: CASSYDRGRGSPLHF. The CDR3 bases are TGTGCCAGCAGTTACGACAGGGGGCGAGGGTCACCCCTCCACTTT.

Remarks on this clone: One end of the junction is discordant with germline, which a read error may explain. J is TRBJ2-1 and V is TRBV11-2; 9 nucleotides match TRBD2. Looked up from germline, CDR1 is SGHAT and CDR2 is FQNNGV. This CDR3 region has 14 residues. In DNA, the CDR3 is TGTGCCAGCACCTTAGCGGGGGTTGGCAATGAGCAGTTCTTC. Translated, it gives CASTLAGVGNEQFF.

This rearrangement joins TRBV29-1 to TRBJ2-1; D not resolved. The CDR3 runs to 10 residues. Germline values: CDR1 SQVTM, CDR2 ANQGSEA. Trimming cost V 4 bases and J 7 bases, with 5 bases left between them. CDR3 protein: CSVATNEQFF. Here the CDR3 DNA reads TGCAGCGTTGCCACTAATGAGCAGTTCTTC.

This clone has just one count. The rearrangement links TRBV15 to TRBJ1-5, with D possibly TRBD1 on 5 matching bases. Germline CDR1 and CDR2: LNHNV and YYDKDF (reference sequence). The CDR3 spans 16 residues. V was trimmed by 5 bases and J by 5 bases, leaving 19 bases between them. The CDR3 bases are TGTGCCACCAGCCAACGGGGGATGGGTCGGTATCAGCCCCAGCATTTT. Its protein product is CATSQRGMGRYQPQHF.

This clone was picked up one time. The V gene is TRBV10-2, the J gene TRBJ1-1; D may be TRBD1 (5 bases). Deletions cut 6 bases from V and 3 bases from J, with 14 bases between. The germline CDR1 and CDR2 sequences are WSHSY and SAAADI. The CDR3 is 14 amino acids. Written as DNA, the CDR3 is TGCGCCAGCAGGGCCATCGACAGCTACACTGAAGCTTTCTTT. It encodes CASRAIDSYTEAFF.

This sequence joins TRBV7-9 and TRBJ2-7; D may be TRBD2 (5 bases). This CDR3 is 12 amino acids long. V was trimmed by 8 bases and J by 4 bases, leaving 12 bases between them. Germline V gene sequence: CDR1 SEHNR, CDR2 FQNEAQ (reference sequence). The CDR3: CASGGVTYEQYF. The CDR3 DNA reads as TGTGCCAGCGGAGGTGTCACGTACGAGCAGTACTTC.

The rearrangement links TRBV7-2 to TRBJ1-5, with 8 nucleotides matching TRBD1. V lost 5 bases, J lost 4 bases, and 4 bases stayed unmatched. This CDR3 spans 14 amino acids. Germline lookup yields CDR1 SGHTA and CDR2 FQGNSA. The CDR3 here is CASSQGQGNQPQHF. CDR3 nucleotides: TGTGCCAGCAGCCAAGGACAGGGAAATCAGCCCCAGCATTTT.

The chain carries TRBV6-5 and TRBJ1-5; the D is unclear. V lost 8 bases and J lost 4, with 9 bases in between. The CDR3 length is 12 residues. The V gene's germline CDR1 is MNHEY and CDR2 SVGAGI. The CDR3 spells CASSSRNQPQHF. The CDR3 nucleotides are TGTGCCAGCTCGAGCAGGAATCAGCCCCAGCATTTT.

The chain links TRBV5-4 to TRBJ2-7, with 7 bases aligning to TRBD2. This CDR3 has 13 residues. V trimming: 3 bases; J trimming: 2 bases; junction bases outside the gene matches: 2. Germline CDR1 reads SGHNT; CDR2 reads YYREEE (reference sequence). The CDR3 DNA is TGTGCCAGCAGCTCCAGCGGGGCCTACGAGCAGTACTTC. Protein sequence: CASSSSGAYEQYF.

The CDR3 DNA reads as TGTGCCAGTAGTCGATCGCTGACAAACTACGAGCAGTACTTC. Its protein product is CASSRSLTNYEQYF. V gene TRBV19 combines with J gene TRBJ2-7; D unresolved. The V and J ends lost 5 bases and 3 bases respectively, with 14 bases between them. There are 14 residues in the CDR3. Germline V gene sequence: CDR1 LNHDA, CDR2 SQIVND (reference sequence).